The clone carrying this TCR beta chain has more than one count but fewer than ten. The sample belongs to a study of blood T cell repertoires in COVID-19. Authors' data handling: Amplification of reference gene primers provided the estimated nucleated cell counts. Only in-frame clones appear in the TCRdb table, and some are missing; sequencing was by immunoSEQ multiplex PCR. The V and J calls and the clone size are those of that table, but D and trimming were determined from the DNA. The data hold under 45,000 clones, with 70% to 85% observed a single time. The receptor comes from a human donor with acute or convalescent COVID-19. The donor label of this sample is uncertain. The sequenced sample consisted of peripheral blood.

In DNA, the CDR3 is TGTGCCAGTAGGGACAGGGGCGAGCAGTACTTC. This sequence encodes CASRDRGEQYF. The chain has TRBV19 and TRBJ2-7; TRBD1 agrees at 9 bases. The CDR3 loop spans 11 amino acids. The junction had 0 bases not matched to a gene; V was cut back by 6 bases and J by 6 bases. CDR1 LNHDA and CDR2 SQIVND come from the germline V gene (reference sequence).